The rows below give T cell receptor beta chains drawn from one sample of a study of blood T cell repertoires in COVID-19. The assay was immunoSEQ multiplex PCR, and TCRdb's table has in-frame clones only and misses some. The sample lists 250,000 or so clones, approximately 90% occurring once. Sequencing was carried out using peripheral blood. The source of these receptors is a woman aged 40-49 years who had recovered from COVID-19. Both conserved end residues are part of each CDR3. The D gene is left open where the match is weak. Not every row has a clone size; where given, it reads once, few, many or a size class.

TRBV4-3	NA	TRBJ1-2	NA	CASSQDARGYGYTF	TGCGCCAGCAGCCAAGATGCCCGGGGCTATGGCTACACCTTC
TRBV4-3	NA	TRBJ1-5	NA	CASSQELGRALPPQHF	TGCGCCAGCAGCCAAGAGTTAGGCAGGGCCCTCCCGCCCCAGCATTTT
TRBV18	NA	TRBJ1-5	NA	CASSPPGGSPNQPQHF	TGTGCCAGCTCACCACCGGGGGGGTCCCCCAATCAGCCCCAGCATTTT
TRBV6-5	NA	TRBJ1-3	NA	CASSYSSLSGNTIYF	TGTGCCAGCAGTTACTCGAGCCTCTCTGGAAACACCATATATTTT
TRBV10-3	NA	TRBJ2-2	TRBD1	CAIRLGQANTGELFF	TGTGCCATCAGGCTGGGACAGGCGAACACCGGGGAGCTGTTTTTT
TRBV19	few	TRBJ1-5	TRBD1	CASSRGQSNQPQHF	TGTGCCAGTTCAAGGGGACAGAGCAATCAGCCCCAGCATTTT
TRBV12-3/TRBV12-4	NA	TRBJ1-2	TRBD1	CASSPDRVYGYTF	TGTGCCAGCAGCCCTGACAGGGTCTATGGCTACACCTTC
TRBV5-1	NA	TRBJ1-1	TRBD1	CASRGSAGTGDMNTEAFF	TGCGCCAGCCGCGGTTCGGCCGGGACAGGCGACATGAACACTGAAGCTTTCTTT
TRBV30	NA	TRBJ1-2	NA	CAWSVRRLDYTF	TGTGCCTGGAGTGTTAGGAGATTGGACTACACCTTC
TRBV4-3	NA	TRBJ1-4	TRBD1	CASSPAGTGNEKLFF	TGCGCCAGCAGCCCCGCAGGGACAGGAAATGAAAAACTGTTTTTT